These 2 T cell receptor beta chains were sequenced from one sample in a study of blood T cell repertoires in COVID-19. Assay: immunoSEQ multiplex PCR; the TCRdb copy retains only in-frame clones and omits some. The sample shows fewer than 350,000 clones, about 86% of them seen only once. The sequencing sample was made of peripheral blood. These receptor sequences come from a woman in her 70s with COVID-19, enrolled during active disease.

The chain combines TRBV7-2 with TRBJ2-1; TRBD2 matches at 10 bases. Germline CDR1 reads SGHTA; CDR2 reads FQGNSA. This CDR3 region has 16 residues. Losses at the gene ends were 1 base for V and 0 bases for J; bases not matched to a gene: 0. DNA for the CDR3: TGTGCCAGCAGCTTAGAGCGGGGGGGCTCCTACAATGAGCAGTTCTTC. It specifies CASSLERGGSYNEQFF.

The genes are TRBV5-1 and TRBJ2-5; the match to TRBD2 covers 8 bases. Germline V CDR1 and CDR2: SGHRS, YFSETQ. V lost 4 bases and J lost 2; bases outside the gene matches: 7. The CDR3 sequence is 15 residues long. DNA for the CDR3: TGCGCCAGCAGCCCGGGCTCTAGCGGGCAAGAGACCCAGTACTTC. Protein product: CASSPGSSGQETQYF.